This T cell receptor (beta chain) appears in the sequencing data of a study of T cells in Graves' hyperthyroidism and ophthalmopathy. This CDR3 spans 17 amino acids. Per germline, CDR1 MNHEY and CDR2 SMNVEV (reference sequence). V lost 3 bases to trimming and J lost 3 bases, with 17 bases between them. At least ten counts were recorded for this clonotype. Uncontrolled infection, other autoimmune disease, pregnancy or lactation barred patients from enrollment. Using RNA transcripts as the source, TCR beta CDR3 regions were amplified. HTBI primers were the set used in a first-round RT-PCR of the TCR CDR3. TCRdb re-analysed the multiplex PCR reads in MiXCR, keeping a single row per CDR3 protein. The sample lists a few hundred thousand distinct CDR3 sequences; over 13% were seen once.

This sequence originates from a woman between 18 and 29 years old with Graves' hyperthyroidism. Sequenced input: blood. The chain joins TRBV27 to TRBJ2-2, with D possibly being TRBD2 (6 bases). The CDR3 here is CASSLEGWRKDTGELFF. As DNA, the CDR3 is TGTGCCAGCAGTTTGGAGGGATGGCGGAAGGACACCGGGGAGCTGTTTTTT.